This T cell receptor (beta chain) was identified during a study of tissue T cells after allogeneic stem cell transplantation. At the level of the study: This research-autopsy study prospectively enrolled adult allogeneic hematopoietic cell transplant recipients with steroid-refractory graft-versus-host disease. Where cell numbers permitted, CD3+ T cells were sorted from preserved blood and marrow. General study results and limits: Anatomically similar tissues had similar TCR repertoires within each patient.

Worth noting for this clone: Its antigen remains unknown.

Sequencing of TCRbeta CDR3 at survey depth gave sequences and template counts. The method was immunoSEQ multiplex PCR; TCRdb's version includes in-frame clones alone and lacks a portion of them. This sample has some 28,000 clones, with roughly 85% found just once. The source was blood, collected before transplantation. This sequence originates from a woman between 18 and 50 years old who later had graft-versus-host disease after an allogeneic stem cell transplant.

CDR3 DNA: TGTGCCAGCAGATCCGACACCCTGCAGCTTGGCTACACCTTC. It encodes CASRSDTLQLGYTF. The chain joins TRBV28 to TRBJ1-2; D unclear. Germline-derived CDR1 and CDR2 are MDHEN and SYDVKM. With 6 bases removed from V and 7 bases from J, the gap between germline ends came to 18 bases. The CDR3 has 14 amino acids.